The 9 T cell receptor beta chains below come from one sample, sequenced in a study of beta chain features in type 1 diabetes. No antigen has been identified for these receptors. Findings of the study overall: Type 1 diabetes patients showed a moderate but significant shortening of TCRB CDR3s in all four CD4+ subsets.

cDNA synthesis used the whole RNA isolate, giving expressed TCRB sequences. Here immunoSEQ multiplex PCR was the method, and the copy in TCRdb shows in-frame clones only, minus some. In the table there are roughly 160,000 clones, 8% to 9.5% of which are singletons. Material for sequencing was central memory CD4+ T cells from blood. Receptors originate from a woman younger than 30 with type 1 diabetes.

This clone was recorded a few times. For the CDR3, the DNA is TGTGCCAGCACCGTAGGAGGGGGCACAGATACGCAGTATTTT. This gives the protein CASTVGGGTDTQYF. The chain couples TRBV28 to TRBJ2-3; TRBD2 is a possible D gene (6 bases). The germline gives CDR1 MDHEN, CDR2 SYDVKM. The CDR3 is made up of 14 amino acids. V shed 7 bases and J shed 1 base, with 12 bases lying between them.

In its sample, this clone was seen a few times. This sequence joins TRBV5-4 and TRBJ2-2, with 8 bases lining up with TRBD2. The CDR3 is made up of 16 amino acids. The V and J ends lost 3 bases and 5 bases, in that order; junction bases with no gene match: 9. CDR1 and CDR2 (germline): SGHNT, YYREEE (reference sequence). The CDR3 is CASSYYSGRATGELFF. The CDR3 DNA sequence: TGTGCCAGCAGCTACTATTCCGGGAGGGCAACCGGGGAGCTGTTTTTT. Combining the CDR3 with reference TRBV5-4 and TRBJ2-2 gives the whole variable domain ETGVTQSPTHLIKTRGQQVTLRCSSQSGHNTVSWYQQALGQGPQFIFQYYREEENGRGNFPPRFSGLQFPNYSSELNVNALELDDSALYLCASSYYSGRATGELFFGEGSRLTVL.

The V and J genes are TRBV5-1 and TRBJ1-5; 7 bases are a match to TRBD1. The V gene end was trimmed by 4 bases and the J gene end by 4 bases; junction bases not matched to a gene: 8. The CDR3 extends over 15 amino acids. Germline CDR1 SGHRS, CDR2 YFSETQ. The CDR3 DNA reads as TGCGCCAGCAGCCTGGGACAGAAGGAGAATCAGCCCCAGCATTTT. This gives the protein CASSLGQKENQPQHF.

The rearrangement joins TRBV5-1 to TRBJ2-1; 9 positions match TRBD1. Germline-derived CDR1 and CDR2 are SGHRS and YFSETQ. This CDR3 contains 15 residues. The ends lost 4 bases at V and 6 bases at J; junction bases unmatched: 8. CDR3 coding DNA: TGCGCCAGCAGCCCCCGGGACAGGGCCAGCAATGAGCAGTTCTTC. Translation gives CASSPRDRASNEQFF.

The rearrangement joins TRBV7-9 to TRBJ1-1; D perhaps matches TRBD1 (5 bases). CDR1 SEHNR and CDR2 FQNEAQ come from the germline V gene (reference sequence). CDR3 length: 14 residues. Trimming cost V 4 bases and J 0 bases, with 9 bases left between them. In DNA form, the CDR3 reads TGTGCCAGCAGCTCTCGGGGGATGAACACTGAAGCTTTCTTT. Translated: CASSSRGMNTEAFF.

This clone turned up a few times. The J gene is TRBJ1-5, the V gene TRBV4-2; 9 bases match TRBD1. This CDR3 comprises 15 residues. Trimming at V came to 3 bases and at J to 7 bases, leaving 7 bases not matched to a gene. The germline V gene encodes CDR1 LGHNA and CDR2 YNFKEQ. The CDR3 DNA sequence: TGTGCCAGCAGCCAGGGACAGGGCTTCAGCCAGCCCCAGCATTTT. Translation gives CASSQGQGFSQPQHF.

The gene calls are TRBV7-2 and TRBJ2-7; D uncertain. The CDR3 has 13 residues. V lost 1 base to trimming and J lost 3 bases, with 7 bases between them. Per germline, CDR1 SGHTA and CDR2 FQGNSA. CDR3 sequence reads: CASSLDRVYEQYF. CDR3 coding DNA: TGTGCCAGCAGCTTAGATCGGGTCTACGAGCAGTACTTC.

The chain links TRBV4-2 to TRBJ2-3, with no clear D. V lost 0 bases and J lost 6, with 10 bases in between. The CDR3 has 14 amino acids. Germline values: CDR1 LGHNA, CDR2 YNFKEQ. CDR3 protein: CASSQDQAWDTQYF. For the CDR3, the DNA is TGTGCCAGCAGCCAAGATCAAGCATGGGATACGCAGTATTTT.

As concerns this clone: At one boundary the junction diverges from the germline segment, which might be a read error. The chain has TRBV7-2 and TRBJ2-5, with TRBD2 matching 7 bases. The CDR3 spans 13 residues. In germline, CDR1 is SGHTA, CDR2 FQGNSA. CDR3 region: CASILHQRGGLDF. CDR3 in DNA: TGTGCCAGCATCCTCCATCAGCGCGGGGGACTGGACTTC. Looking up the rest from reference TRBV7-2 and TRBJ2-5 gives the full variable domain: GAGVSQSPSNKVTEKGKDVELRCDPISGHTALYWYRQSLGQGLEFLIYFQGNSAPDKSGLPSDRFSAERTGGSVSTLTIQRTQQEDSAVYLCASILHQRGGLDFGPGTRLLVL.